This T cell receptor (beta chain) was retrieved from a study of T cells in Graves' hyperthyroidism and ophthalmopathy. Germline V lookup: CDR1 SQVTM, CDR2 ANQGSEA. The CDR3 loop spans 17 amino acids. This clonotype was counted only a few times. Amplification of TCR beta CDR3 regions used RNA as the template. Using the HTBI primer set, a first-round RT-PCR was run on the TCR CDR3. TCRdb re-analysed the multiplex PCR reads in MiXCR, keeping a single row per CDR3 protein. This table has more than 300,000 distinct CDR3 sequences, 17% appearing once. The sequence derives from a woman younger than 45 with Graves' hyperthyroidism that later progressed to Graves' ophthalmopathy. Material: blood. The V and J genes are TRBV29-1 and TRBJ1-5, with 7 bases aligning to TRBD1. The DNA for the CDR3 is TGCAGGGAGAAGACAGGGAGACCTCGTTATAGCAATCAGCCCCAGCATTTT. Encoded protein: CREKTGRPRYSNQPQHF.